This TCR beta chain is from a study of T cells in narcolepsy. Profiled with immunoSEQ multiplex PCR; TCRdb holds only in-frame clones, not every one. In the table there are 20,000 to 30,000 clones, roughly 80% of which are singletons. General study findings and limits: HCRT-specific and TRIB2-specific autoreactive clonotypes appeared among same-patient CSF and blood CD4+ clonotypes.

Points on this clone: No antigen is known for it.

This CDR3 has 17 residues. Per the germline V gene, CDR1 is SGHNT and CDR2 is YYREEE (reference sequence). V was shortened by 4 bases and J by 3 bases, with 22 bases between the two germline ends. The rearrangement links TRBV5-4 to TRBJ1-2; D is unclear. This receptor was obtained from a human donor in good health. Sequencing was carried out using memory (CD45RA-) CD4+ T cells from blood. DNA for the CDR3: TGTGCCAGCAGCCCCGTCGGTGTGCTGGGTACGGACTATGGCTACACCTTC. It is translated as CASSPVGVLGTDYGYTF.